This TCR beta chain was observed in a study of CD8+CD57+ T cells in acquired aplastic anemia. Whole-study context: Across the sorted CD4+ and CD8+ cells, DNA amounts averaged about 3.2 ug. CD4+ reads averaged about 11 million in healthy donors. Points from the study as a whole: About 30 shared CD8+ CDR3s appeared highly expressed within patients' immunodominant clones.

Details on this clonotype: Its cognate antigen is unknown.

The TCR beta profiling, which covered VDJ combination and CDR3 sequence, was carried out using genomic DNA as the template. TCRdb analysed the reads with MiXCR anew, one entry per CDR3 protein. Of roughly 51,000 distinct CDR3 sequences listed, approximately 78% are singletons. This CDR3 comprises 11 residues. V lost 5 bases, J lost 6 bases, and 5 bases lay in between. Germline CDR1 is SGHTA and CDR2 is FQGNSA. Source material: sorted CD4+, CD8+, or CD8+CD57+ T cells (not recorded which) from PBMCs. The origin of this receptor is a human donor in good health, serving as a control. This chain joins TRBV7-2 and TRBJ2-4; the D gene is possibly TRBD1 (5 bases). The CDR3 protein is CASSTGNIQYF. CDR3 sequence (DNA): TGTGCCAGCAGCACAGGAAACATTCAGTACTTC.